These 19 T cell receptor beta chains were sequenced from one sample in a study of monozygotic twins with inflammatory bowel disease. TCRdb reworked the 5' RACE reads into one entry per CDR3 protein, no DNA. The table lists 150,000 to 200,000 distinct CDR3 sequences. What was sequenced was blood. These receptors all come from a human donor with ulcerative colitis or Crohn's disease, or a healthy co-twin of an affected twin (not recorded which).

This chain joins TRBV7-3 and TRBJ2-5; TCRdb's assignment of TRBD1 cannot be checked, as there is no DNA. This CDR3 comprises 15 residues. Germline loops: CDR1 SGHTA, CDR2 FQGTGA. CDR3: CASSPTGGAGETQYF. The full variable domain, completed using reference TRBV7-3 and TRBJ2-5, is GAGVSQTPSNKVTEKGKYVELRCDPISGHTALYWYRQSLGQGPEFLIYFQGTGAADDSGLPNDRFFAVRPEGSVSTLKIQRTERGDSAVYLCASSPTGGAGETQYFGPGTRLLVL.

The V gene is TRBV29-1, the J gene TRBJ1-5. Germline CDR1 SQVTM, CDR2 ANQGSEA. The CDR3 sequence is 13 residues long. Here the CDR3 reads CSVSGDSNQPQHF.

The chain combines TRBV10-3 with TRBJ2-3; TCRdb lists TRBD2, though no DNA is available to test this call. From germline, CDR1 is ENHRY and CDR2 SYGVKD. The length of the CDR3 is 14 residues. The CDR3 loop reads CAISDLAGTDTQYF.

The CDR3 loop is CASSSRIGPETIYF. The chain uses TRBV9 and TRBJ1-3. The CDR3 consists of 14 residues. The germline V gene has CDR1 SGDLS and CDR2 YYNGEE.

CDR3 loop: CASFRGLYTDTQYF. This rearrangement joins TRBV6-1 to TRBJ2-3; TCRdb selects TRBD1, and the lack of DNA leaves this call unchecked. This CDR3 spans 14 amino acids. The germline V gene has CDR1 MNHNS and CDR2 SASEGT.

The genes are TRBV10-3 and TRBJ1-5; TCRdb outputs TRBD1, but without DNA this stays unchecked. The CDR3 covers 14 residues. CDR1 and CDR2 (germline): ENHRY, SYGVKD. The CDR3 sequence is CAISQTGDDQPQHF.

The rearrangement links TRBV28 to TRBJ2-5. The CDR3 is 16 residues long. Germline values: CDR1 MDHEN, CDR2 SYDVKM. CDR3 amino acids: CASSFFFGGVQETQYF.

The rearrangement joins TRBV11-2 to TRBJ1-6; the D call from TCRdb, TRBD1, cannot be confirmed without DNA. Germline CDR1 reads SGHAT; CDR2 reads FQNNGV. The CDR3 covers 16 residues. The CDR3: CASRKLGQGFDSPLHF.

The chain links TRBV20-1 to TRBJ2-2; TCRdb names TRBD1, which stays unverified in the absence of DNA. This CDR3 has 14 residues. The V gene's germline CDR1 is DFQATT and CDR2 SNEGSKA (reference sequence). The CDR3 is CSVPGQGAYGELFF.

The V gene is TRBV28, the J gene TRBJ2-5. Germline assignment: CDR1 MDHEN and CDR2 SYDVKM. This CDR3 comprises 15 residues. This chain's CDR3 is CASSPPHGRLGTQYF.

CDR3 residues: CASSWDGSYGYTF. J is TRBJ1-2 and V is TRBV7-9; lacking DNA, the TRBD1 call made by TCRdb goes unchecked. Germline CDR1 is SEHNR and CDR2 is FQNEAQ (reference sequence). The CDR3 loop spans 13 amino acids.

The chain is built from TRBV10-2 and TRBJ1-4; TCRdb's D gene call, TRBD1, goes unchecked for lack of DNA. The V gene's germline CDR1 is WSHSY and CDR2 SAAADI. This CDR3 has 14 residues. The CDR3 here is CASSVQGIGEKLFF.

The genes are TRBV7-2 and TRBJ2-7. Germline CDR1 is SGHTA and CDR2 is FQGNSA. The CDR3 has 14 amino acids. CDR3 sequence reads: CASSLDGTYYEQYF.

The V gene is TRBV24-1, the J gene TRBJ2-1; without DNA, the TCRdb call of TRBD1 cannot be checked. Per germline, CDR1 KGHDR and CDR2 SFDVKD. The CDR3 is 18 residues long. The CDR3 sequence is CATSDRDRGKSTYNEQFF.

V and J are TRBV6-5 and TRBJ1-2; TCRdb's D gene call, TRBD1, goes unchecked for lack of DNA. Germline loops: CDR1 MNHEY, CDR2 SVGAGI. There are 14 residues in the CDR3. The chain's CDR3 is CASSYSIGGYGYTF.

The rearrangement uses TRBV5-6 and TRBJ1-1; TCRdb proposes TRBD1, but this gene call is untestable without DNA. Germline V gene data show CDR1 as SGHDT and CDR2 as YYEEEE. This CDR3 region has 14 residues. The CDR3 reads CASSPGFILTEAFF.

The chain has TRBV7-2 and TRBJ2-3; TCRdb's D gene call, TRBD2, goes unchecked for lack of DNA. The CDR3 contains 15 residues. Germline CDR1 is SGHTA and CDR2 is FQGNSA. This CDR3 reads CASSTSGGLTDTQYF.

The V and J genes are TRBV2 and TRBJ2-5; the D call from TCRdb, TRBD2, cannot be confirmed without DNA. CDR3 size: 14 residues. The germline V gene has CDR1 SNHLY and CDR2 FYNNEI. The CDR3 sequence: CASSRFRFQETQYF.

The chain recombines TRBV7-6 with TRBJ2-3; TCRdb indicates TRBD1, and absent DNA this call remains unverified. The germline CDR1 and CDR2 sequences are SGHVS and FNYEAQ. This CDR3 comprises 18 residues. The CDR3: CASSFSSFDREFTHTQYF.